The text below deals with one TCR beta chain. Trimming stripped 3 bases from V and 0 bases from J, with 16 bases between. Germline CDR1 SGHTA, CDR2 FQGNSA. The CDR3 contains 17 residues. The record originates from a study of blood T cell repertoires in COVID-19. Across the whole study: Acute and convalescent COVID-19 specimens originated in the United States, Italy and Spain. T cells, B-cell-depleted T cells, or PBMCs provided the cDNA or gDNA that served as material.

Authors' methods: Amplified reference gene primers provided the basis for estimating nucleated cell counts. Sequenced by immunoSEQ multiplex PCR; TCRdb stores in-frame clones only, minus some. The V and J calls and the clone size are those of that table, but D and trimming were determined from the DNA. The sample contains some 260,000 clones, approximately 81% of which appear only once. The sample taken for sequencing was peripheral blood. The sequence derives from a woman between 18 and 29 years old with acute or convalescent COVID-19. The chain uses TRBV7-2 and TRBJ2-3, with D possibly matching TRBD2 (6 bases). In nucleotides, the CDR3 is TGTGCCAGCAGCTTGGGACTCATCATCCCTAGCACAGATACGCAGTATTTT. It codes for CASSLGLIIPSTDTQYF.